The next 2 T cell receptor beta chains were all read from a single sample in a study of T cell repertoires in ileal Crohn's disease. Profiled with immunoSEQ multiplex PCR; TCRdb holds only in-frame clones, not every one. The repertoire holds about 7,400 clones, with more than 80% as singletons. The sequenced sample consisted of ileal tissue. The receptors here all came from an adult with Crohn's disease.

This rearrangement joins TRBV5-4 to TRBJ2-1; TRBD2 might be the D (6 bases). Germline values: CDR1 SGHNT, CDR2 YYREEE (reference sequence). V dropped 0 bases and J dropped 6 bases, with 16 bases sitting between them. The length of the CDR3 is 16 residues. Here the CDR3 reads CASSLGGDKGFNEQFF. CDR3 coding DNA: TGTGCCAGCAGCTTGGGCGGGGATAAGGGTTTCAATGAGCAGTTCTTC.

This chain connects TRBV23-1 to TRBJ1-5, with D unresolved. Being an ORF, TRBV23-1 has a function that is uncertain. Trimming shortened V by 6 bases and J by 9 bases, and 6 bases separated the two germline ends. CDR3 size: 10 residues. The CDR3 is CASSLWPQHF. DNA of the CDR3: TGCGCCAGCAGCCTTTGGCCCCAGCATTTT.